The 7 T cell receptor beta chains given below trace back to one sample, sequenced in a study of cytomegalovirus exposure and HLA in healthy donors. With 60 Vbeta and 13 Jbeta primers, the PCR was carried out. Assay used: immunoSEQ multiplex PCR; TCRdb lists only in-frame clones, some missing. The sample lists approximately 150,000 clones, 84% occurring once. The sequenced sample consisted of PBMCs. The receptors here all came from a girl aged 5-17 years in good health and CMV-seropositive.

This clone showed up just once. The chain uses TRBV29-1 and TRBJ1-2; 12 bases agree with TRBD1. Trimming cost V 2 bases and J 8 bases; bases outside gene matches: 9. This CDR3 is built from 15 residues. In germline, CDR1 is SQVTM, CDR2 ANQGSEA. The CDR3 region has the DNA TGCAGCGTTGAAACCGGGACAGGGGGCTGGAGAGGCTACACCTTC. It translates to CSVETGTGGWRGYTF. Supplemented by reference TRBV29-1 and TRBJ1-2, the full variable domain reads SAVISQKPSRDICQRGTSLTIQCQVDSQVTMMFWYRQQPGQSLTLIATANQGSEATYESGFVIDKFPISRPNLTFSTLTVSNMSPEDSSIYLCSVETGTGGWRGYTFGSGTRLTVV.

The chain couples TRBV5-8 to TRBJ2-5, with a tentative D call TRBD1 (5 bases). The V and J ends lost 2 bases and 3 bases respectively, with 17 bases between them. This CDR3 is built from 16 residues. The germline gives CDR1 SGHTS, CDR2 YDEGEE. The CDR3 DNA sequence: TGTGCCAGCAGCTTAGGAAGCAGGGCCGTGGAAGAGACCCAGTACTTC. This translates into CASSLGSRAVEETQYF.

The chain combines TRBV10-2 with TRBJ1-2; the match to TRBD1 covers 7 bases. Looked up from germline, CDR1 is WSHSY and CDR2 is SAAADI. V was clipped by 5 bases and J by 3 bases; unmatched bases: 15. This CDR3 comprises 17 residues. This CDR3 is CASSPPPLRQGYYGYTF. The CDR3 coding sequence is TGCGCCAGCAGTCCACCCCCGCTTCGACAGGGTTACTATGGCTACACCTTC.

J is TRBJ2-7 and V is TRBV7-6; TRBD1 matches 7 bases. V lost 3 bases, J lost 2 bases, and 4 bases stayed unmatched. This CDR3 spans 14 amino acids. Germline V gene sequence: CDR1 SGHVS, CDR2 FNYEAQ. This chain's CDR3 is CASSLWTGPYEQYF. Written as DNA, the CDR3 is TGTGCCAGCAGCTTGTGGACAGGCCCCTACGAGCAGTACTTC.

In DNA, the CDR3 is TGCAGCACCCCCGGGCGGGGGGAAGATGAGCAGTTCTTC. Translated, it gives CSTPGRGEDEQFF. The gene calls are TRBV29-1 and TRBJ2-1, with TRBD2 matching 8 bases. V shed 8 bases and J 8 bases; nucleotides not matched to a gene: 11. CDR3 length: 13 amino acids. The germline V gene has CDR1 SQVTM and CDR2 ANQGSEA.

The rearrangement links TRBV9 to TRBJ1-6; TRBD1 is a possible D gene (5 bases). Germline V gene data show CDR1 as SGDLS and CDR2 as YYNGEE. Deletions cut 0 bases from V and 8 bases from J, with 9 bases between. The CDR3 extends over 14 amino acids. In DNA form, the CDR3 reads TGTGCCAGCAGCGTAGGGGACTGGGATTCACCCCTCCACTTT. This codes for CASSVGDWDSPLHF. Supplemented by reference TRBV9 and TRBJ1-6, the full variable domain reads DSGVTQTPKHLITATGQRVTLRCSPRSGDLSVYWYQQSLDQGLQFLIQYYNGEERAKGNILERFSAQQFPDLHSELNLSSLELGDSALYFCASSVGDWDSPLHFGNGTRLTVT.

The chain is built from TRBV27 and TRBJ1-2; 7 nucleotides line up with TRBD1. Trimming cost V 6 bases and J 1 base; bases outside gene matches: 8. There are 15 residues in the CDR3. CDR1 is MNHEY and CDR2 is SMNVEV in the germline V gene (reference sequence). CDR3 sequence reads: CASRPQGQFNYGYTF. CDR3 DNA: TGTGCCAGCAGGCCTCAGGGACAGTTTAACTATGGCTACACCTTC.